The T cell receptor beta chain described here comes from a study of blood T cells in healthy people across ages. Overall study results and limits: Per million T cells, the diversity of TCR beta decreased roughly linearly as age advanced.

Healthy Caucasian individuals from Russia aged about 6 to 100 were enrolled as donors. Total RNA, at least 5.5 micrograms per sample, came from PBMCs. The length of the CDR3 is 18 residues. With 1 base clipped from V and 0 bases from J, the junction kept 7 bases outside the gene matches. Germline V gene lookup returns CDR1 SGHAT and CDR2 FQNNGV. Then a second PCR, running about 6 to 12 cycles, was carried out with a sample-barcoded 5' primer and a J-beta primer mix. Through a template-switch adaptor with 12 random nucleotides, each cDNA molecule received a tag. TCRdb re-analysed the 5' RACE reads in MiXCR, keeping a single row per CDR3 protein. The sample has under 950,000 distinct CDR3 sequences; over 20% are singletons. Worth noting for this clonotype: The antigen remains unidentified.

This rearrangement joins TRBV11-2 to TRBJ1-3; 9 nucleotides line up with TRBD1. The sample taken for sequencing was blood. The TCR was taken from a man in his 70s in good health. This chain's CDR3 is CASSLAPGTGSSGNTIYF. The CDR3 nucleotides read TGTGCCAGCAGCTTAGCCCCCGGGACAGGGTCCTCTGGAAACACCATATATTTT.